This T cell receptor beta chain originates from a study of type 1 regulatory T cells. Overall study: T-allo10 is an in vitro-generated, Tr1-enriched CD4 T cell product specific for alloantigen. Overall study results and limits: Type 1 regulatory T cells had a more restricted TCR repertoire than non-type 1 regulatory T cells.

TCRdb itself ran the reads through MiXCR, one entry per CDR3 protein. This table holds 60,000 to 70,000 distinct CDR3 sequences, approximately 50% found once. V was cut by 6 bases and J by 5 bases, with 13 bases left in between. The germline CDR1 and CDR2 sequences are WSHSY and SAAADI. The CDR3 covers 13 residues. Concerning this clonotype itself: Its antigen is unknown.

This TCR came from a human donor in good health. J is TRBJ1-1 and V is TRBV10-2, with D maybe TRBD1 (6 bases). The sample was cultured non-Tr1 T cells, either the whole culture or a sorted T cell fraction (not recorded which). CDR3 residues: CASRLNRDTEAFF. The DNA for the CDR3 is TGCGCCAGCAGATTAAACAGGGATACTGAAGCTTTCTTT.